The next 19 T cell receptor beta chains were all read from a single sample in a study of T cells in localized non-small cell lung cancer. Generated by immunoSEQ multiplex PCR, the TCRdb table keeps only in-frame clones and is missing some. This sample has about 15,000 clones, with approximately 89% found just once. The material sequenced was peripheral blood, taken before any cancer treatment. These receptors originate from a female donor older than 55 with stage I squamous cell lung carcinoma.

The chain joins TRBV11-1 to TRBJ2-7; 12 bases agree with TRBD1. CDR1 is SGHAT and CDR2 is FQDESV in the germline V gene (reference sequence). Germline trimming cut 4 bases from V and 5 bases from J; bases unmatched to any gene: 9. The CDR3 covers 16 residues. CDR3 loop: CASSSPRGQGANEQYF. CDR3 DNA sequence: TGTGCCAGCAGCTCCCCGCGGGGACAGGGGGCAAACGAGCAGTACTTC.

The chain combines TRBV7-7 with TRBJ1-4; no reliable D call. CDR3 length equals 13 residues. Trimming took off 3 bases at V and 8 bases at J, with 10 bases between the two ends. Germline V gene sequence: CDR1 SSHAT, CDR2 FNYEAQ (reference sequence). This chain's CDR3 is CASSFGLGEKLFF. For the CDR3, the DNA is TGTGCCAGCAGCTTCGGGTTAGGGGAAAAACTGTTTTTT.

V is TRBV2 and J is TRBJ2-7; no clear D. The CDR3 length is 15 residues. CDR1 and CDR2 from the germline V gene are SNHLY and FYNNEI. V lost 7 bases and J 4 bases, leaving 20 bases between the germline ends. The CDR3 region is CASKALTSTPYEQYF. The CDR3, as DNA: TGTGCCAGCAAAGCCCTGACATCAACCCCTTACGAGCAGTACTTC. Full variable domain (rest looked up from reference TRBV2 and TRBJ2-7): EPEVTQTPSHQVTQMGQEVILRCVPISNHLYFYWYRQILGQKVEFLVSFYNNEISEKSEIFDDQFSVERPDGSNFTLKIRSTKLEDSAMYFCASKALTSTPYEQYFGPGTRLTVT.

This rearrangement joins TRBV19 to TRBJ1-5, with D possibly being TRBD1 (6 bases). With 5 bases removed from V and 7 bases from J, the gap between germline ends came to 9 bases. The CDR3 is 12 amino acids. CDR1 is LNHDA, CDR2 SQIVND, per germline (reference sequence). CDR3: CASSAGEQPQHF. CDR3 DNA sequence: TGTGCCAGTAGTGCAGGGGAGCAGCCCCAGCATTTT.

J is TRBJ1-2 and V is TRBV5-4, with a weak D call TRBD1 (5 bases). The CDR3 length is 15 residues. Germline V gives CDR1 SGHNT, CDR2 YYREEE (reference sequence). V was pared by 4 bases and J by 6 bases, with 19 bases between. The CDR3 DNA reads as TGTGCCAGCAGCCAAGAGTGGGGGAGAACGGATGGCTACACCTTC. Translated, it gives CASSQEWGRTDGYTF.

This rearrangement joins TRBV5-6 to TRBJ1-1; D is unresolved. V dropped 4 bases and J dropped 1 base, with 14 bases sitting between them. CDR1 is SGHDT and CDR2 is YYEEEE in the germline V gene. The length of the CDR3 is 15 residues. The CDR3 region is CASSLPGVRNTEAFF. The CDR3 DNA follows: TGTGCCAGCAGCCTCCCCGGGGTCAGGAACACTGAAGCTTTCTTT.

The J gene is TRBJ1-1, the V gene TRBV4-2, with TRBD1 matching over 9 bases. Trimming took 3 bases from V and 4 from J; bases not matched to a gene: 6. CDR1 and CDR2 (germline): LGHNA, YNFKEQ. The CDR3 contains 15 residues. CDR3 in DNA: TGTGCCAGCAGCCACGCTAGACAGGGGGGCACTGAAGCTTTCTTT. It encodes CASSHARQGGTEAFF.

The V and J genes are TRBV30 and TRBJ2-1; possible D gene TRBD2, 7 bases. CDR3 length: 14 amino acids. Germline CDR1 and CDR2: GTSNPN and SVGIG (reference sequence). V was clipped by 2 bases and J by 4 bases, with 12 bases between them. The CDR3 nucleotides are TGTGCCTGGAGTAGGGGGGGGATATACAATGAGCAGTTCTTC. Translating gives CAWSRGGIYNEQFF. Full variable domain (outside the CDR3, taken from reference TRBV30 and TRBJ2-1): SQTIHQWPATLVQPVGSPLSLECTVEGTSNPNLYWYRQAAGRGLQLLFYSVGIGQISSEVPQNLSASRPQDRQFILSSKKLLLSDSGFYLCAWSRGGIYNEQFFGPGTRLTVL.

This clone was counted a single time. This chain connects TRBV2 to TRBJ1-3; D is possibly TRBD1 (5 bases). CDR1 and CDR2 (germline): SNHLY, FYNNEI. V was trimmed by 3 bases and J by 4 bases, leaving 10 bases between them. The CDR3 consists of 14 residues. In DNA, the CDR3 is TGTGCCAGCAGTGATGAGGGGTCAGGAAACACCATATATTTT. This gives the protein CASSDEGSGNTIYF.

CDR3: CASSTRQGHGYTF. As DNA, the CDR3 is TGCGCCAGCAGCACTCGACAGGGACATGGCTACACCTTC. The chain has TRBV4-3 and TRBJ1-2; TRBD1 matches 7 bases. With 5 bases clipped from V and 6 bases from J, the junction kept 6 bases outside the gene matches. Germline CDR1 and CDR2: LGHNA and YSLEER. The CDR3 extends over 13 amino acids.

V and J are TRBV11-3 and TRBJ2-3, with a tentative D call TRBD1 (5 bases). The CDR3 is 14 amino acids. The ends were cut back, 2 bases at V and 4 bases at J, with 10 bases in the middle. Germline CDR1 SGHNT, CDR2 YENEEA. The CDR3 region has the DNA TGTGCCAGCAGCTTAAGGGGTAGGGCAGATACGCAGTATTTT. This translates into CASSLRGRADTQYF. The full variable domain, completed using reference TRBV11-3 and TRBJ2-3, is EAGVVQSPRYKIIEKKQPVAFWCNPISGHNTLYWYLQNLGQGPELLIRYENEEAVDDSQLPKDRFSAERLKGVDSTLKIQPAELGDSAVYLCASSLRGRADTQYFGPGTRLTVL.

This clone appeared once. CDR3 nucleotide sequence: TGTGCCAGCAGCCTGGGACTAGCGAATTACAATGAGCAGTTCTTC. The encoded protein is CASSLGLANYNEQFF. This chain joins TRBV11-3 and TRBJ2-1; TRBD2 aligns across 10 bases. The CDR3 has 15 amino acids. The germline CDR1 and CDR2 sequences are SGHNT and YENEEA. The trim removed 5 bases at V and 4 bases at J, leaving 5 bases unmatched.

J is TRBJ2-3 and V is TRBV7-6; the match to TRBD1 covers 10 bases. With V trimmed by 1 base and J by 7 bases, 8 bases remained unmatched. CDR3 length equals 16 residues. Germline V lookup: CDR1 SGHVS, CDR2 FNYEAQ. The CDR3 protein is CASSLGPGTGVNTQYF. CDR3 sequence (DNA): TGTGCCAGCAGCTTAGGCCCCGGGACAGGGGTAAATACGCAGTATTTT.

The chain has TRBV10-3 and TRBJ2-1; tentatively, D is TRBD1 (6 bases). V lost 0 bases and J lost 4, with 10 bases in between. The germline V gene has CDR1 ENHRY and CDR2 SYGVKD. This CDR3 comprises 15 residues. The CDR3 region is CAISESGQQYNEQFF. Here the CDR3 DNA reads TGTGCCATCAGTGAGTCTGGACAGCAGTACAATGAGCAGTTCTTC.

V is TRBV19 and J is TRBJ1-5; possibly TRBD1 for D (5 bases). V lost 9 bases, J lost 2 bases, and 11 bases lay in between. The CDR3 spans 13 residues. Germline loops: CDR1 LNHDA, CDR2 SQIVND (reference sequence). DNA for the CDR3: TGTGCCAGCTCCGGGACGGGCAATCAGCCCCAGCATTTT. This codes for CASSGTGNQPQHF.

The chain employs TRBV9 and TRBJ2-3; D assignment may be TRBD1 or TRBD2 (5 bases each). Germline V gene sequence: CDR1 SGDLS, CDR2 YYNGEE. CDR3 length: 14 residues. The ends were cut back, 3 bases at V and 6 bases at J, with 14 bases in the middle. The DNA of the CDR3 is TGTGCCAGCAGCGGAGGGGTGTTAAAGGATACGCAGTATTTT. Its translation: CASSGGVLKDTQYF.

The CDR3 protein is CASSESSAGPRDEQYF. CDR3 bases: TGCGCCAGCAGTGAGTCGTCGGCAGGGCCTCGGGACGAGCAGTACTTC. The chain employs TRBV10-1 and TRBJ2-7; perhaps TRBD1 as D (5 bases). The germline V gene has CDR1 WNHNN and CDR2 SYGVQD (reference sequence). This CDR3 has 16 residues. V was shortened by 0 bases and J by 5 bases, with 17 bases between the two germline ends.

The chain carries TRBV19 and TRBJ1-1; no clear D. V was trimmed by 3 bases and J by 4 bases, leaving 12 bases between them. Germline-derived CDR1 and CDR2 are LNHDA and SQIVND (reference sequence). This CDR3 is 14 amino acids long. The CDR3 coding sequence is TGTGCCAGTAGTATGGGGAGGGAAGGCACTGAAGCTTTCTTT. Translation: CASSMGREGTEAFF.

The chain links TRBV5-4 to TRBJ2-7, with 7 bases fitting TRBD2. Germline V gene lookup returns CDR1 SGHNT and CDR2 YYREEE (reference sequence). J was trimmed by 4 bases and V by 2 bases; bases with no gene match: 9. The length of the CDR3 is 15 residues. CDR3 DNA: TGTGCCAGCAGCTTCGGACTAGGGATGTCTTACGAGCAGTACTTC. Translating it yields CASSFGLGMSYEQYF.